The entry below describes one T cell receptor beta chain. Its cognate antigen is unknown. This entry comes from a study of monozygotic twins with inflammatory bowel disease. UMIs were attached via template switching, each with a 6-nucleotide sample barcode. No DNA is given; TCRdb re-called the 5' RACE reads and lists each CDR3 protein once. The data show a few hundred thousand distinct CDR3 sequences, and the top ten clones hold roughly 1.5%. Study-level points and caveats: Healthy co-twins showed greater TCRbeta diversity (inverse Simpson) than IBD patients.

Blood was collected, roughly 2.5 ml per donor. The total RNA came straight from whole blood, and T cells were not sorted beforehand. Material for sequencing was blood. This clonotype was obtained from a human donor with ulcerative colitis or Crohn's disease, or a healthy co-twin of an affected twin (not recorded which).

The CDR3 is CASSARTSGDTDTQYF. The V gene is TRBV7-3, the J gene TRBJ2-3; as DNA is missing, the TRBD2 call by TCRdb cannot be tested. Germline lookup yields CDR1 SGHTA and CDR2 FQGTGA. This CDR3 has 16 amino acids.